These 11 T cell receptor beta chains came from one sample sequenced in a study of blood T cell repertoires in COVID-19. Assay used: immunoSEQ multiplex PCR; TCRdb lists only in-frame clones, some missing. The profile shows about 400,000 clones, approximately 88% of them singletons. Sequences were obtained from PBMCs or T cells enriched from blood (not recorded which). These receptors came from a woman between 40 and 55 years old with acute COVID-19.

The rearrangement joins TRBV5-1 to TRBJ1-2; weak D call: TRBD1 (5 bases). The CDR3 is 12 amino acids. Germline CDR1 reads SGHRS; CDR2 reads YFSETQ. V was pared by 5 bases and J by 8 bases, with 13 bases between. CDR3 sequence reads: CASRGGVQGYTF. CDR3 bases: TGCGCCAGCAGGGGGGGAGTTCAGGGCTACACCTTC.

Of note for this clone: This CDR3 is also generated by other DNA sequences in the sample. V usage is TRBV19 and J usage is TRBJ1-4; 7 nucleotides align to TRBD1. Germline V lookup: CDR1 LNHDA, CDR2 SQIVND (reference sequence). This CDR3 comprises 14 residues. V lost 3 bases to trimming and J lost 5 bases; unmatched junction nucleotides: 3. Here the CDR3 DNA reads TGTGCCAGTAGTATTGGGACAGCAAATGAAAAACTGTTTTTT. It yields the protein CASSIGTANEKLFF.

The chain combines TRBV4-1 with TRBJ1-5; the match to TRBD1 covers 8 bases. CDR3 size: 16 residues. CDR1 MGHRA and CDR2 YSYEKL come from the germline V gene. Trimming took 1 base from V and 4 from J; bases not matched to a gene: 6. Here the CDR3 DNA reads TGCGCCAGCAGCCAAGCGGACAGGGCCCCGAATCAGCCCCAGCATTTT. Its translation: CASSQADRAPNQPQHF.

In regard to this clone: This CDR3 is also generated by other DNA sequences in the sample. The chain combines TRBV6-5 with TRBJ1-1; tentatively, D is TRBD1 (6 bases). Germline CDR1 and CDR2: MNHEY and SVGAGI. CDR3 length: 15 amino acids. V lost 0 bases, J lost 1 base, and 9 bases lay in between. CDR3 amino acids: CASSYSQGQNTEAFF. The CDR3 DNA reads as TGTGCCAGCAGTTACTCACAGGGACAGAACACTGAAGCTTTCTTT.

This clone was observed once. CDR3 region: CASSLQRGAYNEQFF. CDR3 nucleotides: TGTGCCAGCAGTCTCCAGCGGGGGGCCTACAATGAGCAGTTCTTC. The chain couples TRBV27 to TRBJ2-1; TRBD2 aligns across 9 bases. V gave up 5 bases and J gave up 2 bases; unmatched junction bases: 4. The length of the CDR3 is 15 residues. Germline CDR1 MNHEY, CDR2 SMNVEV (reference sequence).

The CDR3 DNA sequence: TGTGCCTGGGAACTACCGGGGGACGGATCTAACTATGGCTACACCTTC. Its translation is CAWELPGDGSNYGYTF. The V gene is TRBV30, the J gene TRBJ1-2; D is perhaps TRBD1 (5 bases). Trimming left V 5 bases short and J 0 bases short, with 19 bases between. The CDR3 is 16 amino acids. Germline assignment: CDR1 GTSNPN and CDR2 SVGIG (reference sequence).

The CDR3 DNA sequence: TGTGCCAGCAGCCGTAGCCTAGCGGGGGAGCCCGGGGAGACCCAGTACTTC. Amino acids: CASSRSLAGEPGETQYF. J is TRBJ2-5 and V is TRBV3-1 (or the pseudogene TRBV3-2); 10 bases line up with TRBD2. CDR1 is LGHDT, CDR2 YNNKEL, per germline (reference sequence). V was pared by 4 bases and J by 5 bases, with 13 bases of the junction left unmatched. The CDR3 length is 17 residues.

CDR3 sequence (DNA): TGTGCCAGCAGCCATCTCGCCGAGGAGACCCAGTACTTC. This codes for CASSHLAEETQYF. The chain couples TRBV3-1 (or the pseudogene TRBV3-2) to TRBJ2-5; the D is unclear. The CDR3 sequence is 13 residues long. CDR1 is LGHDT and CDR2 is YNNKEL in the germline V gene (reference sequence). V was pared by 3 bases and J by 5 bases, with 10 bases between.

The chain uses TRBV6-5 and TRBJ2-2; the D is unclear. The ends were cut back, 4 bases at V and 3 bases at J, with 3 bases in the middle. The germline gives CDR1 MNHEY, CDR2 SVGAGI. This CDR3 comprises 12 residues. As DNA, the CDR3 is TGTGCCAGCAGTTCTTACACCGGGGAGCTGTTTTTT. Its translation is CASSSYTGELFF.

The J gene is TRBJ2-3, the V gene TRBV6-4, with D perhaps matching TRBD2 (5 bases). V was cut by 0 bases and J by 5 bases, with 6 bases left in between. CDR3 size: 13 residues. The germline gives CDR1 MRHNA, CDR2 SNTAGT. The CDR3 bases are TGTGCCAGCAGTGACTCGGAGGTAGATACGCAGTATTTT. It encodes CASSDSEVDTQYF.

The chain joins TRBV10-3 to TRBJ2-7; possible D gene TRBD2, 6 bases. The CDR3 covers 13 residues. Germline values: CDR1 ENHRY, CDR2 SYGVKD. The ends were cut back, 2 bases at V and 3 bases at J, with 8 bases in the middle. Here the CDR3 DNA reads TGTGCCATCAGTGAGCGGGGGAACTACGAGCAGTACTTC. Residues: CAISERGNYEQYF.